The clone carrying this TCR beta chain was counted between two and nine times. Its matching antigen is unknown. CDR1 is SGHAT, CDR2 FQNNGV, per germline. This CDR3 has 20 amino acids. Trimming took 2 bases from V and 0 from J; bases not matched to a gene: 16. This sample was included in a study of T cells after yellow fever vaccination. Whole-study context: For low cell numbers, libraries were made with SMART-Seq v4 Ultra Low Input. Study-wide results and caveats: Although the secondary response was weaker, it peaked faster, at day 5 versus 15.

Using its own MiXCR run on the 5' RACE reads, TCRdb lists one record per CDR3 protein. The repertoire includes roughly 79,000 distinct CDR3 sequences, more than 5.5% of them detected once, and approximately 31% sits in the top ten. The rearrangement joins TRBV11-2 to TRBJ2-3; TRBD1 agrees at 8 bases. Material: CD8+ T cells sorted from PBMCs, obtained 9 to 11 days after the first yellow fever vaccination. This TCR derives from a man aged 18 to 35 who received the YFV17D yellow fever vaccine. The CDR3 nucleotides read TGTGCCAGCAGCTTACCCCGGGACAGGATAACGCTTGCTAGCACAGATACGCAGTATTTT. Translating it yields CASSLPRDRITLASTDTQYF.